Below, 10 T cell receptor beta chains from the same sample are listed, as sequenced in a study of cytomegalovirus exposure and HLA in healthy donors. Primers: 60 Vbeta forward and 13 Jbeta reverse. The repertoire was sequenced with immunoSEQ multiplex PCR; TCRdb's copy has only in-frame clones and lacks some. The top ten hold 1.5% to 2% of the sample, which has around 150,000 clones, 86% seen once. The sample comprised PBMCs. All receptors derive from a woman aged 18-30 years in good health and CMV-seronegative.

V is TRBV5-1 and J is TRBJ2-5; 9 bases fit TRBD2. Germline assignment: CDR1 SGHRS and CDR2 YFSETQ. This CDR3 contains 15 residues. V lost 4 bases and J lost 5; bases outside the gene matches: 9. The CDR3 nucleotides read TGCGCCAGCAGCGCCGGGACTAGCATTTCCGAGACCCAGTACTTC. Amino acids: CASSAGTSISETQYF.

The CDR3 DNA reads as TGTGCCAGCAGCCAGGGTCTCCTGGCGTTATACGAGCAGTACTTC. The encoded protein is CASSQGLLALYEQYF. The chain joins TRBV7-8 to TRBJ2-7, with D maybe TRBD1 (5 bases). The CDR3 runs to 15 residues. Trimming removed 5 bases at V and 4 bases at J, with 18 bases between. Looked up from germline, CDR1 is SGHVS and CDR2 is FQNEAQ.

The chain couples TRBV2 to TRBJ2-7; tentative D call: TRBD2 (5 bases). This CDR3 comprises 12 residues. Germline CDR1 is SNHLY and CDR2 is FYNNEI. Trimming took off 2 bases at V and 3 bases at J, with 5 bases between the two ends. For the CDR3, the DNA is TGTGCCAGCAGTGAAAGCGGCTACGAGCAGTACTTC. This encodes CASSESGYEQYF.

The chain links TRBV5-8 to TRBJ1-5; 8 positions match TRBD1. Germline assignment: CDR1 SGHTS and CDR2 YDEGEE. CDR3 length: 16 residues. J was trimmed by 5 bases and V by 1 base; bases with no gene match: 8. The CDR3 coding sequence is TGTGCCAGCAGCTTGATTGCAGGGGGCGCGGATCAGCCCCAGCATTTT. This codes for CASSLIAGGADQPQHF.

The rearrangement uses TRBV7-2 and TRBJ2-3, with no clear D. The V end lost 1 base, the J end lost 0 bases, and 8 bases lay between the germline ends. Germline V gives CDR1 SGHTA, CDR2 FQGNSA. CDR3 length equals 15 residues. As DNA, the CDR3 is TGTGCCAGCAGCTTAGGTGTGAGGAGCACAGATACGCAGTATTTT. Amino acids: CASSLGVRSTDTQYF. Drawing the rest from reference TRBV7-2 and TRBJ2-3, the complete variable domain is GAGVSQSPSNKVTEKGKDVELRCDPISGHTALYWYRQSLGQGLEFLIYFQGNSAPDKSGLPSDRFSAERTGGSVSTLTIQRTQQEDSAVYLCASSLGVRSTDTQYFGPGTRLTVL.

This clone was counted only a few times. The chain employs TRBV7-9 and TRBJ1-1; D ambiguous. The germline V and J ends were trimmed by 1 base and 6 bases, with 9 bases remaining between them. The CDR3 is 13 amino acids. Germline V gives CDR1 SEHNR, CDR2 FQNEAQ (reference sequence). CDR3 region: CASSLDGEAEAFF. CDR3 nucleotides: TGTGCCAGCAGCTTAGACGGAGAGGCTGAAGCTTTCTTT.

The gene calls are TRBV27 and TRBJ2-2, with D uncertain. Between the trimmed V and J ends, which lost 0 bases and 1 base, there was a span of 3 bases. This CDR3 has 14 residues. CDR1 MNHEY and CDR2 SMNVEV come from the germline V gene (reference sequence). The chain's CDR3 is CASSLSLNTGELFF. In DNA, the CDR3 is TGTGCCAGCAGTTTATCCCTGAACACCGGGGAGCTGTTTTTT.

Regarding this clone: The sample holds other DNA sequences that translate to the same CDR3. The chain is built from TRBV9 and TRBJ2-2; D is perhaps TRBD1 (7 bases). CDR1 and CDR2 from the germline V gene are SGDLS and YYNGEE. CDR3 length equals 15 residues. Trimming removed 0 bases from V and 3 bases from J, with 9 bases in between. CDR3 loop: CASSVGGTDTGELFF. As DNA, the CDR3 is TGTGCCAGCAGCGTAGGCGGGACAGACACCGGGGAGCTGTTTTTT.

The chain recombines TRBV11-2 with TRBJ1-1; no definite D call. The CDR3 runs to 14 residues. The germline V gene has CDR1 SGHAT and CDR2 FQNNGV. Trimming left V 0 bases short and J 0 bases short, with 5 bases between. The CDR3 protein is CASSLEGVNTEAFF. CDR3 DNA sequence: TGTGCCAGCAGCTTAGAGGGCGTGAACACTGAAGCTTTCTTT.

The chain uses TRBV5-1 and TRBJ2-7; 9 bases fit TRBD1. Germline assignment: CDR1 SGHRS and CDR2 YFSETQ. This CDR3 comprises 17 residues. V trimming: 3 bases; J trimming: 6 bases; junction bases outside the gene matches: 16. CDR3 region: CASSSVSGTGRLGEQYF. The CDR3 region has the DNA TGCGCCAGCAGCTCCGTTTCCGGGACAGGGAGGTTAGGCGAGCAGTACTTC.